This TCR beta chain is drawn from a study of cytomegalovirus exposure and HLA in healthy donors. The length of the CDR3 is 16 residues. The V end lost 4 bases, the J end lost 0 bases, and 10 bases lay between the germline ends. Germline CDR1 SNHLY, CDR2 FYNNEI. This PCR relied on a set of 60 Vbeta primers and 13 Jbeta primers. Here immunoSEQ multiplex PCR was the method, and the copy in TCRdb shows in-frame clones only, minus some. The sample shows 180,000 or so clones, roughly 74% of them seen only once. This chain links TRBV2 with TRBJ1-6; D unclear. Sample: PBMCs. This receptor was obtained from a woman between 40 and 55 years old in good health and CMV-seropositive. CDR3 region: CASSGAERSYNSPLHF. The DNA of the CDR3 is TGTGCCAGCAGTGGCGCCGAACGCTCCTATAATTCACCCCTCCACTTT.